The next 3 T cell receptor beta chains were all read from a single sample in a study of T cells expressing NK-cell markers. TCRdb reprocessed the 5' RACE reads; each CDR3 protein has one entry and no DNA is given. The table for this sample gives hundreds of thousands of distinct CDR3 sequences. Sequencing input: blood T cells: a sorted CD56 or NKG2C T cell subset, CD4+ or CD8+ T cells, or bulk PBMC T cells (not recorded which). All receptors derive from a woman between 18 and 70 years old in good health.

The J gene is TRBJ1-1, the V gene TRBV5-1; the TCRdb D gene call, TRBD1, has no DNA to confirm it. Germline assignment: CDR1 SGHRS and CDR2 YFSETQ. The CDR3 length is 14 residues. The chain's CDR3 is CASSLEQGRAEAFF.

The chain carries TRBV19 and TRBJ1-2; TCRdb gives TRBD1 as the D gene, but with no DNA this cannot be confirmed. Germline assignment: CDR1 LNHDA and CDR2 SQIVND (reference sequence). The CDR3 runs 15 residues. The CDR3 loop reads CASSMALGQGVGYTF. The entire variable domain, with the rest obtained from reference TRBV19 and TRBJ1-2, is as follows: DGGITQSPKYLFRKEGQNVTLSCEQNLNHDAMYWYRQDPGQGLRLIYYSQIVNDFQKGDIAEGYSVSREKKESFPLTVTSAQKNPTAFYLCASSMALGQGVGYTFGSGTRLTVV.

V and J are TRBV7-2 and TRBJ2-4; TCRdb gives TRBD1 as the D gene, but with no DNA this cannot be confirmed. Germline CDR1 is SGHTA and CDR2 is FQGNSA. This CDR3 region has 15 residues. CDR3 sequence reads: CASSPQGLAKNIQYF.